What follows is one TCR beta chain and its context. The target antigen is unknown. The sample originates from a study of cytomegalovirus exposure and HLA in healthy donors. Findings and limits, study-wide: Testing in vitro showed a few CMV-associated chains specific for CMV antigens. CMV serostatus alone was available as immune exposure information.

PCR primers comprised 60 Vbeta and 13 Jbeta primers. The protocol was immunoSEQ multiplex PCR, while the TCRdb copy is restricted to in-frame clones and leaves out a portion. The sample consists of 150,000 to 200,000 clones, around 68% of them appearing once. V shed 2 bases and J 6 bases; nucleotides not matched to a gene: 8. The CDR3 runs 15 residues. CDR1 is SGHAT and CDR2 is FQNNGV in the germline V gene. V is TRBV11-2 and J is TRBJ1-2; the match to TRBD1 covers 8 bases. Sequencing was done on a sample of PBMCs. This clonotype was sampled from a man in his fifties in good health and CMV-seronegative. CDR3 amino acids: CASSLFRPGQDGYTF. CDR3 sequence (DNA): TGTGCCAGCAGCTTATTCCGACCGGGACAGGATGGCTACACCTTC. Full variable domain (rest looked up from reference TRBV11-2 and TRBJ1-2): EAGVAQSPRYKIIEKRQSVAFWCNPISGHATLYWYQQILGQGPKLLIQFQNNGVVDDSQLPKDRFSAERLKGVDSTLKIQPAKLEDSAVYLCASSLFRPGQDGYTFGSGTRLTVV.